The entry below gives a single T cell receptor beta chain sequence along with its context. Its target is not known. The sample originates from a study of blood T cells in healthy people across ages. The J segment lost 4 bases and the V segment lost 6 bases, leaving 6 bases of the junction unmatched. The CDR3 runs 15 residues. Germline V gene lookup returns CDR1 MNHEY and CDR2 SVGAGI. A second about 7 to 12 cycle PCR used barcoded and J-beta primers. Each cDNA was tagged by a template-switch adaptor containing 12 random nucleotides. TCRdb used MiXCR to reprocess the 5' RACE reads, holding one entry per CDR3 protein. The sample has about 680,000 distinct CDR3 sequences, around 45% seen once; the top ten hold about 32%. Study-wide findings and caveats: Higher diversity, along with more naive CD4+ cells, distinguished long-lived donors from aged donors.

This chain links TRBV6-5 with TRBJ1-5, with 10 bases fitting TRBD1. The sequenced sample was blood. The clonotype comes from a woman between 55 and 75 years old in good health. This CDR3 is CASSFTGQGNQPQHF. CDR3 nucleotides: TGTGCCAGCAGCTTCACGGGACAGGGGAATCAGCCCCAGCATTTT.